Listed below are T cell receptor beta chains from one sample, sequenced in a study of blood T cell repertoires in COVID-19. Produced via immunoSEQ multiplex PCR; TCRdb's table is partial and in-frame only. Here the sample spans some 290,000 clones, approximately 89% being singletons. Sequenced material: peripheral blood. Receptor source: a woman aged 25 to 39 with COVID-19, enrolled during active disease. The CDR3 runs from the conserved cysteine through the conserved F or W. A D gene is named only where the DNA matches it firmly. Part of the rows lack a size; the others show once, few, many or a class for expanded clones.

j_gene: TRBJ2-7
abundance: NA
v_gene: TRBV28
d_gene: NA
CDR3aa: CASSLGLWEQYF
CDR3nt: TGTGCCAGCAGTTTAGGACTCTGGGAGCAGTACTTC

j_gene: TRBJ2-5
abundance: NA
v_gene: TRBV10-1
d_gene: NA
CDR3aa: CASSDGGQETQYF
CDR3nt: TGCGCCAGCAGTGACGGGGGCCAAGAGACCCAGTACTTC

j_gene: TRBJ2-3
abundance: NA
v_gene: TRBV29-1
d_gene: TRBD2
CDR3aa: CSVELGTIRSTDTQYF
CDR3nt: TGCAGCGTTGAATTGGGGACTATAAGGAGCACAGATACGCAGTATTTT

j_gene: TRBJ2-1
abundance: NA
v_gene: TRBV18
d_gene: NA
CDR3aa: CASSPIGGMGIYNEQFF
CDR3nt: TGTGCCAGCTCACCCATAGGGGGAATGGGAATCTACAATGAGCAGTTCTTC

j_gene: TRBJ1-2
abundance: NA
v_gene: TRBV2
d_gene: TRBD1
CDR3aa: CASSLGQHQQANYGYTF
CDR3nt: TGTGCCAGCAGTCTGGGACAGCATCAACAAGCTAACTATGGCTACACCTTC

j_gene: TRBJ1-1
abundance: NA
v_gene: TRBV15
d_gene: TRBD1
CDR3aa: CATSSDREVAEAFF
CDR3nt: TGTGCCACCAGCTCGGACAGGGAGGTCGCTGAAGCTTTCTTT

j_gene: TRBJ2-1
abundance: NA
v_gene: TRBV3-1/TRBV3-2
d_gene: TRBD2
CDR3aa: CASSSGTSGYEQFF
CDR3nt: TGTGCCAGCAGCTCCGGGACTAGCGGCTATGAGCAGTTCTTC

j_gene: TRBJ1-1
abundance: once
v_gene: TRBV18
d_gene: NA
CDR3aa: CASSPLDSLNTEAFF
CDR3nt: TGTGCCAGCTCACCCTTGGACAGTTTGAACACTGAAGCTTTCTTT

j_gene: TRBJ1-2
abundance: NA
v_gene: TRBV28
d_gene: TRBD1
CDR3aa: CASQTGGPVVYYGYTF
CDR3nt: TGTGCCAGCCAAACAGGGGGGCCAGTAGTATACTATGGCTACACCTTC

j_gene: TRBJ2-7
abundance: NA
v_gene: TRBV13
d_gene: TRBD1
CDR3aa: CASSWGQGAYEQYF
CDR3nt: TGTGCCAGCAGCTGGGGACAGGGGGCCTACGAGCAGTACTTC

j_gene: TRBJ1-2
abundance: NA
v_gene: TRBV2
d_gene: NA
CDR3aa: CARKDSLNYGYTF
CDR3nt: TGTGCCCGTAAGGACAGTTTAAACTATGGCTACACCTTC

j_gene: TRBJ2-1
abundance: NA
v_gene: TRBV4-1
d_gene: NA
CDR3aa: CASSQEGDYYNEQFF
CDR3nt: TGCGCCAGCAGCCAGGAGGGGGACTATTACAATGAGCAGTTCTTC

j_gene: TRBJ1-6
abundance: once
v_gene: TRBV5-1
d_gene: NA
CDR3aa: CASSLGRGNSPLHF
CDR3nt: TGCGCCAGCAGCTTGGGCAGGGGAAATTCACCCCTCCACTTT

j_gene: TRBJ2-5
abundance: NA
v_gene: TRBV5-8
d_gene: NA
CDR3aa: CASSLITGDQETQYF
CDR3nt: TGTGCCAGCAGCTTAATAACGGGGGACCAAGAGACCCAGTACTTC

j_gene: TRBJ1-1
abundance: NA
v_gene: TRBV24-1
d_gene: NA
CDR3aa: CATSAHGGWDTEAFF
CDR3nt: TGTGCCACCAGTGCCCACGGGGGGTGGGACACTGAAGCTTTCTTT

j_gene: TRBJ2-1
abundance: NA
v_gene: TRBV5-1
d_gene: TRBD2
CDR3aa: CASDGGFNEQFF
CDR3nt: TGCGCCAGCGACGGGGGGTTCAATGAGCAGTTCTTC

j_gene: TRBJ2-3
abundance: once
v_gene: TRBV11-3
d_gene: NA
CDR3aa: CASSLGLGPSTDTQYF
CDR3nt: TGTGCCAGCAGCTTGGGTTTGGGCCCTAGCACAGATACGCAGTATTTT

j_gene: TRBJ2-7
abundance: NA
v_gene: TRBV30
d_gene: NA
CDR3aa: CAWNLDTYEQYF
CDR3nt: TGTGCCTGGAATCTGGACACCTACGAGCAGTACTTC

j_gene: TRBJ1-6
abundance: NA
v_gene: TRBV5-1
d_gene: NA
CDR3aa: CASSSPALSPLHF
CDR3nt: TGCGCCAGCAGCTCCCCAGCGCTTTCACCCCTCCACTTT

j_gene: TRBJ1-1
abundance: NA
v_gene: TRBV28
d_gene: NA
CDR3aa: CASTLRREVEAFF
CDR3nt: TGTGCCAGCACTCTACGCAGGGAGGTTGAAGCTTTCTTT

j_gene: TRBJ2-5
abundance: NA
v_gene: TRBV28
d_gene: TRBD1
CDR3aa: CASSFPRTGDGETQYF
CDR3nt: TGTGCCAGCAGTTTTCCTCGGACAGGGGATGGAGAGACCCAGTACTTC

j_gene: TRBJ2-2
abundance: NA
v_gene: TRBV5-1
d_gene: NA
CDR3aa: CASSLGSVTGELFF
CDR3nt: TGCGCCAGCAGCTTGGGGTCGGTAACCGGGGAGCTGTTTTTT

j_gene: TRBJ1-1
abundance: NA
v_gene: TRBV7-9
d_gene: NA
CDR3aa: CASGFGPGVYTEAFF
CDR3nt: TGTGCCAGCGGCTTTGGGCCAGGGGTGTACACTGAAGCTTTCTTT